The 9 T cell receptor beta chains presented below share a single source sample, sequenced in a study of CD4 and CD8 cells across lung adenocarcinoma regions. TCRdb independently ran MiXCR on the PCR reads; one entry per CDR3 protein. The table has more than 9,000 distinct CDR3 sequences, more than 35% seen once; the top ten hold 30% to 40%. What was sequenced was CD8+ T cells from the margin of a lung tumor. The source is a male donor with lung adenocarcinoma. The CD4 and CD8 labels of this study may be unreliable.

The genes are TRBV10-1 and TRBJ2-5; TRBD2 matches at 14 bases. The closer fit of TRBJ2-7 to the DNA end suggests the J call may be wrong. Germline V gives CDR1 WNHNN, CDR2 SYGVQD (reference sequence). This CDR3 comprises 19 residues. The CDR3 reads CASTRGLAGGLLSSYEQYF. The CDR3 DNA is TGCGCCAGCACCCGAGGACTAGCGGGGGGCCTACTGAGCTCCTACGAGCAGTACTTC.

V gene TRBV6-1 combines with J gene TRBJ2-7; D unclear. CDR1 MNHNS and CDR2 SASEGT come from the germline V gene. There are 14 residues in the CDR3. Trimming pared 2 bases from V and 0 bases from J, leaving 8 bases between. The chain's CDR3 is CASSEIRVSYEQYF. The CDR3 nucleotides read TGTGCCAGCAGTGAAATTAGGGTCTCCTACGAGCAGTACTTC.

This clonotype was seen just once. Compared with germline, one end of the junction differs, possibly owing to a read error. This rearrangement joins TRBV10-2 to TRBJ2-3; D is tentatively TRBD1 or TRBD2 (5 bases each). The CDR3 runs to 14 residues. Germline CDR1 and CDR2: WSHSY and SAAADI. CDR3 amino acids: CPSTGPRGTNTQYF. CDR3 DNA sequence: TGCCCCAGCACGGGGCCGCGTGGCACAAACACGCAGTATTTT.

V and J are TRBV7-2 and TRBJ2-1, with TRBD2 matching over 7 bases. CDR1 is SGHTA, CDR2 FQGNSA, per germline. The CDR3 sequence is 13 residues long. V lost 5 bases and J lost 11; bases outside the gene matches: 9. Here the CDR3 DNA reads TGTGCCAGCAGCGCCCCCAAGGGGACTAAGCAGTTCTTC. This codes for CASSAPKGTKQFF.

V is TRBV12-3 or TRBV12-4 and J is TRBJ2-1; 8 nucleotides agree with TRBD2. This CDR3 has 14 residues. The junction had 5 bases not matched to a gene; V was cut back by 4 bases and J by 6 bases. DNA of the CDR3: TGTGCCAGCAGTTACACCGGGACTAGCAATGAGCAGTTCTTC. Translated: CASSYTGTSNEQFF.

In its sample, this clonotype was seen many times. This chain joins TRBV6-4 and TRBJ2-1, with D possibly matching TRBD2 (5 bases). The CDR3 runs to 14 residues. The V gene's germline CDR1 is MRHNA and CDR2 SNTAGT. V lost 10 bases and J 4 bases, leaving 17 bases between the germline ends. The CDR3 here is CATSLGGPYNEQFF. DNA of the CDR3: TGTGCCACATCCCTTGGCGGGCCGTACAATGAGCAGTTCTTC.

This chain links TRBV6-1 with TRBJ1-1; 8 bases align to TRBD1. The V gene end was trimmed by 8 bases and the J gene end by 6 bases; junction bases not matched to a gene: 14. CDR1 is MNHNS and CDR2 is SASEGT in the germline V gene. The CDR3 is 15 amino acids. The CDR3 reads CASWTGRDRPSEAFF. Here the CDR3 DNA reads TGTGCCAGCTGGACAGGGAGAGATAGACCTTCTGAAGCTTTCTTT.

V is TRBV3-1 and J is TRBJ2-6; D gene unclear. V lost 1 base and J 5 bases, leaving 3 bases between the germline ends. Germline V gene lookup returns CDR1 LGHDT and CDR2 YNNKEL (reference sequence). The CDR3 is 13 residues long. CDR3: CASSQVWANVLTF. CDR3 nucleotides: TGTGCCAGCAGCCAAGTCTGGGCCAACGTCCTGACTTTC.

The V gene is TRBV24-1, the J gene TRBJ2-2; D is ambiguous. CDR1 is KGHDR and CDR2 is SFDVKD in the germline V gene. V was trimmed by 2 bases and J by 7 bases, leaving 7 bases between them. The CDR3 runs 13 residues. The CDR3 region is CATSDSEFGELFF. The CDR3 DNA follows: TGTGCCACCAGTGATTCCGAGTTCGGGGAGCTGTTTTTT.